This T cell receptor beta chain was obtained from a study of blood T cell repertoires in COVID-19. Study at large: COVID-19 samples, acute and convalescent, were from the United States, Italy and Spain. The analysed material was cDNA or gDNA that came from T cells, B-cell-depleted T cells, or PBMCs.

In the source study's methods: Counts of nucleated cells, estimated from reference gene primer amplification, were obtained. This table comes from immunoSEQ multiplex PCR, and its TCRdb copy is limited to in-frame clones, with some not included. Clone size and V and J calls were adopted from that table, with D and trimming inferred from the DNA. This table has roughly 91,000 clones, roughly 78% appearing once. Sequencing was done on a sample of peripheral blood. The origin of this receptor is an elderly woman with acute or convalescent COVID-19.

The CDR3 spells CASSLEGVRNSPLHF. The CDR3 DNA reads as TGTGCCAGCAGTTTAGAAGGGGTGCGTAATTCACCCCTCCACTTT. This chain uses TRBV27 with TRBJ1-6, with D perhaps TRBD1 (5 bases). The CDR3 is 15 amino acids. CDR1 MNHEY and CDR2 SMNVEV come from the germline V gene (reference sequence). V was trimmed by 2 bases and J by 6 bases, leaving 11 bases between them.